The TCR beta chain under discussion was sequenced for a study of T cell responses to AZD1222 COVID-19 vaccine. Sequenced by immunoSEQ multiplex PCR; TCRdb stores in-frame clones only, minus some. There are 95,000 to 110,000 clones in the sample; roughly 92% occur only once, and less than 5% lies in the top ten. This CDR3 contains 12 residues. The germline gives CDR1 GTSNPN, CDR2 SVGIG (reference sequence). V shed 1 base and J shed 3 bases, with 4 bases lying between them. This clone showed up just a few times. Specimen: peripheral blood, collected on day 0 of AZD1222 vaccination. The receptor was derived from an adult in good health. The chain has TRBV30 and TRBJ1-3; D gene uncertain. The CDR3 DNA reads TGTGCCTGGAGTGCCCTTGGAAACACCATATATTTT. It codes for CAWSALGNTIYF.